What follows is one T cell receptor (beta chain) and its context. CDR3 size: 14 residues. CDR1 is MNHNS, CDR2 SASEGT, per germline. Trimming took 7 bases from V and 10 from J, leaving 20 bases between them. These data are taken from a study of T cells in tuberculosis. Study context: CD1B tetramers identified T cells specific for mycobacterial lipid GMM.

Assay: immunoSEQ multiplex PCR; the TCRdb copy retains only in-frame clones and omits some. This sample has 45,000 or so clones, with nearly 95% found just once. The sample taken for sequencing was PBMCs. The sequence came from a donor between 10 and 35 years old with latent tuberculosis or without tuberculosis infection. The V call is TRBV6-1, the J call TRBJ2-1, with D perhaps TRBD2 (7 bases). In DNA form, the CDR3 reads TGTGCCAGCAATGCGGGACTATCCCAGGGGGAGCAGTTCTTC. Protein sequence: CASNAGLSQGEQFF.